This T cell receptor beta chain was identified during a study of OX40 agonist ivuxolimab in advanced cancers. In the study overall: Participants averaged 60 years of age (range roughly 20 to 90) and were less than 85% male. Study-wide points: The authors did not determine the antigen specificity of the expanded peripheral T cells. Expanded clones were, on average, more numerous in CD8+ T cells than in CD4+.

Libraries were prepared by immunoSEQ multiplex PCR; TCRdb keeps only in-frame clonotypes and omits some of them. The sample shows some 68,000 clones, about 88% of them seen only once. Comments on this clone: Antigen unknown.

CDR1 MGHDK and CDR2 SYGVNS come from the germline V gene. Trimming took 2 bases from V and 5 from J; bases not matched to a gene: 16. The CDR3 runs 18 residues. The chain links TRBV25-1 to TRBJ2-7, with 9 nucleotides matching TRBD2. This clonotype originated in an adult with an advanced solid tumor such as melanoma, head and neck, liver or kidney cancer. Sequencing was performed on CD4+ or CD8+ T cells sorted from blood, taken in a trial of the OX40 agonist ivuxolimab. CDR3 loop: CASSERLAGWIRLHEQYF. The CDR3 DNA sequence: TGTGCCAGCAGTGAAAGGCTAGCGGGATGGATCCGTCTCCACGAGCAGTACTTC.